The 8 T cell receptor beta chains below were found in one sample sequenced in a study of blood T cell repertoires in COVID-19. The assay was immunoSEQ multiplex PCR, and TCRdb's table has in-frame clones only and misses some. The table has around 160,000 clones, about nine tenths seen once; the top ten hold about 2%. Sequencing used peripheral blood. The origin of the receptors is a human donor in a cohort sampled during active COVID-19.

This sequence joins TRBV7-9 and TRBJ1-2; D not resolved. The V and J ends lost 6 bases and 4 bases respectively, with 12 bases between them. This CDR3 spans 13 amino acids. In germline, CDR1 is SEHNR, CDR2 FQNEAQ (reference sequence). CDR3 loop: CASSIGRTYGYTF. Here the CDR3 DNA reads TGTGCCAGCAGTATTGGCAGAACCTATGGCTACACCTTC.

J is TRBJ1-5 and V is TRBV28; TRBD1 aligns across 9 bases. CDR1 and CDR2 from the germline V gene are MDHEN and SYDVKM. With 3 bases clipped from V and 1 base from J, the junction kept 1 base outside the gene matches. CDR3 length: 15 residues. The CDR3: CASSLTGGSNQPQHF. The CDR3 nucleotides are TGTGCCAGCAGTTTGACAGGGGGGAGCAATCAGCCCCAGCATTTT.

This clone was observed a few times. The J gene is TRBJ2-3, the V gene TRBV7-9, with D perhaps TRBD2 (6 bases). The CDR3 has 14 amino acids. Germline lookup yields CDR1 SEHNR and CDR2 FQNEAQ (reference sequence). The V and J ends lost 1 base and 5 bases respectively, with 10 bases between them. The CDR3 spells CASSLGGDLDTQYF. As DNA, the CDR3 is TGTGCCAGCAGCTTAGGGGGGGATTTAGATACGCAGTATTTT.

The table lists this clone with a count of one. The CDR3 here is CATSRGDRGSTREAFF. In nucleotides, the CDR3 is TGTGCCACCAGCAGAGGGGACAGGGGGAGTACCAGAGAAGCTTTCTTT. This chain joins TRBV15 and TRBJ1-1, with 11 bases matching TRBD1. V lost 1 base, J lost 8 bases, and 9 bases stayed unmatched. The length of the CDR3 is 16 residues. Looked up from germline, CDR1 is LNHNV and CDR2 is YYDKDF (reference sequence).

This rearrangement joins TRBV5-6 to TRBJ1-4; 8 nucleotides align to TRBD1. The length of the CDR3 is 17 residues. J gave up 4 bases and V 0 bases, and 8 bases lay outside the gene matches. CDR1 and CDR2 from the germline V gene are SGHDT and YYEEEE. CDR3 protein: CASSLAGTGGGNEKLFF. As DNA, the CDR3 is TGTGCCAGCAGCTTGGCGGGGACAGGAGGCGGTAATGAAAAACTGTTTTTT.

This CDR3 reads CASSWDRGYTGELFF. DNA of the CDR3: TGTGCCAGCAGTTGGGACAGGGGGTACACCGGGGAGCTGTTTTTT. The chain carries TRBV6-2 or TRBV6-3 and TRBJ2-2; 11 bases are shared with TRBD1. Germline loops: CDR1 MNHEY, CDR2 SVGEGT. The CDR3 has 15 amino acids. The V and J ends lost 4 bases and 3 bases, in that order; junction bases with no gene match: 1.

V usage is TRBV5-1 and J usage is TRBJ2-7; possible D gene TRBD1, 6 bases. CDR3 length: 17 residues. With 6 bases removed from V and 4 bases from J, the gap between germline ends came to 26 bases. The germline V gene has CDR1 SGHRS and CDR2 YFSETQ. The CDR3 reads CASTPRNQGSSPYEQYF. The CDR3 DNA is TGCGCCAGCACACCGAGAAACCAGGGGTCCTCACCATACGAGCAGTACTTC.

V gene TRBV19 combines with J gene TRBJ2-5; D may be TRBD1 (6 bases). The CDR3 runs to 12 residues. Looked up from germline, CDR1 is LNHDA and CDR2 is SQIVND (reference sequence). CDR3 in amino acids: CATQGYQETQYF. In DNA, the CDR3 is TGTGCTACACAGGGATACCAAGAGACCCAGTACTTC.